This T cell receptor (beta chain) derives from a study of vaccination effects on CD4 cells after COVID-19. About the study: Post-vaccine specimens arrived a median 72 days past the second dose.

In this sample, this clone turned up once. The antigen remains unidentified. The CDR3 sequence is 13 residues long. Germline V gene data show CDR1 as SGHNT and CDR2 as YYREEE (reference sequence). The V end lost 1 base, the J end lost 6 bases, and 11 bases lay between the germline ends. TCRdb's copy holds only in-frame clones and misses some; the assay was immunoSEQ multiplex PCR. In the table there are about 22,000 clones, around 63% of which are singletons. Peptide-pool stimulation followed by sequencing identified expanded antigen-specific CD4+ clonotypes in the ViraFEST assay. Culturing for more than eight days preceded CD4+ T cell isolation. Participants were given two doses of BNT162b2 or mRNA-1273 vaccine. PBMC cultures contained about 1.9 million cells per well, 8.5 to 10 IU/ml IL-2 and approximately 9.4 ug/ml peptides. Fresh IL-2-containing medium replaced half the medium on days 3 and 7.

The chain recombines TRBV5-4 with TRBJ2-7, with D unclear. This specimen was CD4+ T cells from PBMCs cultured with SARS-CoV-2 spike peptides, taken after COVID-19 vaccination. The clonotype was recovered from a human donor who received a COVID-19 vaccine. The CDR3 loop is CASSLSDGSEQYF. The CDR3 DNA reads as TGTGCCAGCAGCTTGTCCGACGGTTCCGAGCAGTACTTC. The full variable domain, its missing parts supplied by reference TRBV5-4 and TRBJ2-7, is ETGVTQSPTHLIKTRGQQVTLRCSSQSGHNTVSWYQQALGQGPQFIFQYYREEENGRGNFPPRFSGLQFPNYSSELNVNALELDDSALYLCASSLSDGSEQYFGPGTRLTVT.